The T cell receptor beta chain described here comes from a study of T cell responses to AZD1222 COVID-19 vaccine. Study overall: Second doses at about 4 or about 12 weeks were pooled.

Only in-frame clones appear in the TCRdb table, and some are missing; sequencing was by immunoSEQ multiplex PCR. This sample has fewer than 110,000 clones; 90% occur once, and the top ten carry roughly 5%. General study findings and limits: Across the whole spike, CD4 TCRs peaked at regions 160-218 and 743-854. At baseline, just five to seven AZD1222 recipients tested seropositive.

Looked up from germline, CDR1 is SEHNR and CDR2 is FQNEAQ (reference sequence). This CDR3 spans 14 amino acids. The ends lost 5 bases at V and 5 bases at J; junction bases unmatched: 6. In the case of this clone: Its specificity is unknown.

This chain connects TRBV7-9 to TRBJ1-1; 9 nucleotides line up with TRBD1. This clonotype was obtained from an adult in good health. The specimen was peripheral blood, collected on day 0 of AZD1222 vaccination. CDR3 sequence (DNA): TGTGCCAGCAGCCGGACAGGGGTTGGGACTGAAGCTTTCTTT. Translation: CASSRTGVGTEAFF.